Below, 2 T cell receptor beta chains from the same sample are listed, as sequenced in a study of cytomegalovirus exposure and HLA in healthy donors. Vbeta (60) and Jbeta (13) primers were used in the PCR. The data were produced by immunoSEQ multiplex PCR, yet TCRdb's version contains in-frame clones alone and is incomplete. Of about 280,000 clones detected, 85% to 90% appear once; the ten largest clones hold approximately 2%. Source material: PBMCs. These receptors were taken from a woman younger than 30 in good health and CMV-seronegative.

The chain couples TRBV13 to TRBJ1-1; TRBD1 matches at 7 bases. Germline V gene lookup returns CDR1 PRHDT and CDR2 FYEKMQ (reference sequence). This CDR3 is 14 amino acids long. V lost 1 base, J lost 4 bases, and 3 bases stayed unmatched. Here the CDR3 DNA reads TGTGCCAGCAGCTTAGAGGGACAGTCCACTGAAGCTTTCTTT. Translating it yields CASSLEGQSTEAFF.

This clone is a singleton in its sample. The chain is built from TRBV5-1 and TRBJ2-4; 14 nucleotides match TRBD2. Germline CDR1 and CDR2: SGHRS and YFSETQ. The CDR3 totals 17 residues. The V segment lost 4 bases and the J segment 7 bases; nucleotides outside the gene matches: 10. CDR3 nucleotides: TGCGCCAGCAGCCCGACTAGCGGGGGGGCCTTCGGTAACATTCAGTACTTC. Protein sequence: CASSPTSGGAFGNIQYF.